A selection of T cell receptor beta chains follows, all from one sample in a study of blood T cells in healthy people across ages. TCRdb reprocessed the 5' RACE reads via MiXCR and lists one record per CDR3 protein. The sample contains over 700,000 distinct CDR3 sequences, about 53% of which appear only once. The sequenced sample consisted of blood. The source is a man older than 75 in good health. Both conserved end residues are part of each CDR3. The order of the fields is J gene, D gene, V gene, clone size, CDR3 protein, CDR3 DNA. A D gene is named only where the DNA matches it firmly. The size entry is marked missing in some rows and otherwise reads once, few, many or a size class.

J gene: TRBJ2-7
D gene: -
V gene: TRBV2
clone size: few
CDR3 protein: CATREVSYEQYF
CDR3 DNA: TGTGCCACCAGAGAAGTTTCCTACGAGCAGTACTTC

J gene: TRBJ2-7
D gene: TRBD2
V gene: TRBV7-8
clone size: -
CDR3 protein: CASSLGGRAPYEQYF
CDR3 DNA: TGTGCCAGCAGCTTAGGCGGGAGGGCCCCCTACGAGCAGTACTTC

J gene: TRBJ1-2
D gene: TRBD1
V gene: TRBV28
clone size: few
CDR3 protein: CASIASGTGFYGYTF
CDR3 DNA: TGTGCCAGCATCGCGTCAGGGACAGGGTTTTACGGCTACACCTTC

J gene: TRBJ1-2
D gene: TRBD1
V gene: TRBV14
clone size: few
CDR3 protein: CASSPTGQNGYTF
CDR3 DNA: TGTGCCAGCAGCCCGACAGGGCAGAATGGCTACACCTTC

J gene: TRBJ1-5
D gene: -
V gene: TRBV20-1
clone size: few
CDR3 protein: CSARDYRSNQPQHF
CDR3 DNA: TGCAGTGCTCGGGACTACCGTAGCAATCAGCCCCAGCATTTT

J gene: TRBJ2-7
D gene: -
V gene: TRBV20-1
clone size: -
CDR3 protein: CSARPAGRPSYGQYF
CDR3 DNA: TGCAGTGCTAGGCCCGCAGGGAGGCCGTCATACGGGCAGTACTTC

J gene: TRBJ1-5
D gene: TRBD1
V gene: TRBV6-1
clone size: -
CDR3 protein: CASRNLFPGQGDQPQHF
CDR3 DNA: TGTGCCAGCAGAAACCTATTCCCGGGACAGGGCGATCAGCCCCAGCATTTT

J gene: TRBJ2-1
D gene: TRBD1
V gene: TRBV24-1
clone size: -
CDR3 protein: CATSDPSTGTNEQFF
CDR3 DNA: TGTGCCACCAGTGATCCCTCGACAGGGACCAATGAGCAGTTCTTC

J gene: TRBJ2-7
D gene: TRBD1
V gene: TRBV29-1
clone size: -
CDR3 protein: CSARTGVREQYF
CDR3 DNA: TGCAGCGCACGGACAGGGGTGCGGGAGCAGTACTTC

J gene: TRBJ1-4
D gene: -
V gene: TRBV27
clone size: -
CDR3 protein: CASSLWGHGPGSEKLFF
CDR3 DNA: TGTGCCAGCAGTTTATGGGGGCATGGCCCGGGGAGTGAAAAACTGTTTTTT

J gene: TRBJ2-7
D gene: -
V gene: TRBV27
clone size: -
CDR3 protein: CASSPDRTTREQYF
CDR3 DNA: TGTGCCAGCAGCCCCGACAGGACAACTAGGGAGCAGTACTTC

J gene: TRBJ2-1
D gene: -
V gene: TRBV28
clone size: -
CDR3 protein: CASSPNGEQFF
CDR3 DNA: TGTGCCAGCAGTCCCAACGGTGAGCAGTTCTTC

J gene: TRBJ2-7
D gene: TRBD2
V gene: TRBV10-3
clone size: -
CDR3 protein: CVISGPGVAGAYEQYF
CDR3 DNA: TGTGTCATCAGTGGCCCCGGGGTAGCGGGAGCCTACGAGCAGTACTTC

J gene: TRBJ2-7
D gene: TRBD2
V gene: TRBV3-1
clone size: many
CDR3 protein: CASSLGLAVYEQYF
CDR3 DNA: TGTGCCAGCAGTCTTGGACTAGCGGTCTACGAGCAGTACTTC

J gene: TRBJ2-1
D gene: -
V gene: TRBV6-6
clone size: -
CDR3 protein: CASSYSITGRGDEQFF
CDR3 DNA: TGTGCCAGCAGTTACTCGATCACCGGGCGCGGGGATGAGCAGTTCTTC

J gene: TRBJ2-5
D gene: -
V gene: TRBV11-2
clone size: -
CDR3 protein: CASSLDLGDQGETQYF
CDR3 DNA: TGTGCCAGCAGCTTAGATCTTGGAGACCAGGGGGAGACCCAGTACTTC

J gene: TRBJ2-5
D gene: -
V gene: TRBV7-2
clone size: few
CDR3 protein: CASSLAPGGARQETQYF
CDR3 DNA: TGTGCCAGCAGCTTAGCACCTGGGGGAGCCCGCCAAGAGACCCAGTACTTC

J gene: TRBJ1-2
D gene: TRBD1
V gene: TRBV4-1
clone size: -
CDR3 protein: CASSHERLMDRDSYGYTF
CDR3 DNA: TGCGCCAGTAGCCATGAGCGTCTAATGGACAGGGATTCCTATGGCTACACCTTC

J gene: TRBJ2-7
D gene: -
V gene: TRBV5-1
clone size: -
CDR3 protein: CASSTLPPGRGSYEQYF
CDR3 DNA: TGCGCCAGCAGCACTCTGCCTCCAGGTAGAGGCTCCTACGAGCAGTACTTC

J gene: TRBJ1-5
D gene: TRBD1
V gene: TRBV20-1
clone size: -
CDR3 protein: CSARAILGQDQPQHF
CDR3 DNA: TGCAGTGCTAGAGCCATTCTCGGACAGGATCAGCCCCAGCATTTT

J gene: TRBJ2-3
D gene: TRBD2
V gene: TRBV12-3/TRBV12-4
clone size: -
CDR3 protein: CASSSGKREGDTQYF
CDR3 DNA: TGTGCCAGCAGTTCGGGGAAGCGGGAGGGAGATACGCAGTATTTT

J gene: TRBJ2-3
D gene: -
V gene: TRBV5-1
clone size: -
CDR3 protein: CASSLALRGTDTQYF
CDR3 DNA: TGCGCCAGCAGCTTGGCCCTCCGGGGAACAGATACGCAGTATTTT

J gene: TRBJ2-1
D gene: TRBD2
V gene: TRBV3-1
clone size: once
CDR3 protein: CASSQDLAGGNNEQFF
CDR3 DNA: TGTGCCAGCAGCCAAGATCTGGCGGGGGGGAACAATGAGCAGTTCTTC

J gene: TRBJ2-7
D gene: -
V gene: TRBV5-1
clone size: -
CDR3 protein: CASSPIGSGVYEQYF
CDR3 DNA: TGCGCCAGCAGCCCCATAGGCAGCGGAGTCTACGAGCAGTACTTC

J gene: TRBJ2-5
D gene: -
V gene: TRBV11-1
clone size: once
CDR3 protein: CASTKNPYQETQYF
CDR3 DNA: TGTGCCAGCACCAAAAACCCGTACCAAGAGACCCAGTACTTC

J gene: TRBJ2-7
D gene: -
V gene: TRBV5-8
clone size: few
CDR3 protein: CASSLYRVSGAYEQYF
CDR3 DNA: TGTGCCAGCAGCTTGTACAGGGTATCGGGCGCGTACGAGCAGTACTTC

J gene: TRBJ2-7
D gene: -
V gene: TRBV11-2
clone size: few
CDR3 protein: CASSLVSGNSYEQYF
CDR3 DNA: TGTGCCAGCAGCTTAGTTAGCGGAAACTCCTACGAGCAGTACTTC

J gene: TRBJ2-7
D gene: TRBD1
V gene: TRBV29-1
clone size: -
CDR3 protein: CSGATDRENEQYF
CDR3 DNA: TGCAGCGGGGCTACCGACAGGGAAAACGAGCAGTACTTC

J gene: TRBJ2-5
D gene: TRBD2
V gene: TRBV5-6
clone size: few
CDR3 protein: CASSLISVRLAGQETQYF
CDR3 DNA: TGTGCCAGCAGCTTGATCTCGGTACGCCTAGCGGGTCAAGAGACCCAGTACTTC

J gene: TRBJ1-1
D gene: TRBD1
V gene: TRBV29-1
clone size: once
CDR3 protein: CSVPRTGRNTEAFF
CDR3 DNA: TGCAGCGTTCCACGGACAGGGCGGAACACTGAAGCTTTCTTT

J gene: TRBJ2-7
D gene: -
V gene: TRBV5-1
clone size: few
CDR3 protein: CASSLLENEQYF
CDR3 DNA: TGCGCCAGCAGCTTGTTGGAGAACGAGCAGTACTTC

J gene: TRBJ2-1
D gene: TRBD2
V gene: TRBV18
clone size: few
CDR3 protein: CASSPQLAGGRNEQFF
CDR3 DNA: TGTGCCAGCTCACCACAACTAGCGGGGGGGCGCAATGAGCAGTTCTTC

J gene: TRBJ2-7
D gene: TRBD1
V gene: TRBV27
clone size: -
CDR3 protein: CASSTGTGREQYF
CDR3 DNA: TGTGCCAGCAGTACTGGGACAGGGAGGGAGCAGTACTTC

J gene: TRBJ2-7
D gene: TRBD1
V gene: TRBV7-6
clone size: -
CDR3 protein: CASSLGGRGSPYEQYF
CDR3 DNA: TGTGCCAGCAGCTTAGGTGGCAGGGGGTCCCCCTACGAGCAGTACTTC

J gene: TRBJ2-5
D gene: TRBD1
V gene: TRBV7-2
clone size: few
CDR3 protein: CASSYQGGEGETQYF
CDR3 DNA: TGTGCCAGCAGCTACCAAGGGGGCGAGGGAGAGACCCAGTACTTC

J gene: TRBJ2-1
D gene: -
V gene: TRBV5-1
clone size: -
CDR3 protein: CASSLIGGNEQFF
CDR3 DNA: TGCGCCAGCAGCTTAATAGGCGGAAATGAGCAGTTCTTC

J gene: TRBJ1-1
D gene: -
V gene: TRBV7-3
clone size: -
CDR3 protein: CASSLNAGRNTEAFF
CDR3 DNA: TGTGCCAGCAGCTTAAACGCGGGAAGGAACACTGAAGCTTTCTTT

J gene: TRBJ2-1
D gene: TRBD2
V gene: TRBV20-1
clone size: -
CDR3 protein: CSARGTSGRLHEQFF
CDR3 DNA: TGCAGTGCTAGGGGGACTAGCGGGAGATTGCATGAGCAGTTCTTC

J gene: TRBJ2-7
D gene: -
V gene: TRBV5-6
clone size: once
CDR3 protein: CASSHRAPSSYNEQYF
CDR3 DNA: TGTGCCAGCAGCCACCGGGCTCCTAGCTCCTACAATGAGCAGTACTTC

J gene: TRBJ2-6
D gene: -
V gene: TRBV12-3/TRBV12-4
clone size: few
CDR3 protein: CASSLSASGANVLTF
CDR3 DNA: TGTGCCAGCAGTTTATCGGCCTCTGGGGCCAACGTCCTGACTTTC

J gene: TRBJ2-2
D gene: -
V gene: TRBV4-2
clone size: -
CDR3 protein: CASSLTNQVTGELFF
CDR3 DNA: TGTGCCAGCAGCCTAACAAACCAAGTCACCGGGGAGCTGTTTTTT

J gene: TRBJ2-1
D gene: -
V gene: TRBV5-1
clone size: -
CDR3 protein: CASTPGADGRNEQFF
CDR3 DNA: TGCGCCAGCACCCCCGGGGCGGACGGACGCAATGAGCAGTTCTTC

J gene: TRBJ2-7
D gene: -
V gene: TRBV7-6
clone size: -
CDR3 protein: CASGRRYGGEQYF
CDR3 DNA: TGTGCCAGTGGAAGACGATACGGCGGCGAGCAGTACTTC

J gene: TRBJ1-5
D gene: -
V gene: TRBV7-6
clone size: -
CDR3 protein: CASSFGLRDSGQPQHF
CDR3 DNA: TGTGCCAGCAGCTTTGGTTTACGGGACTCGGGGCAGCCCCAGCATTTT

J gene: TRBJ1-1
D gene: TRBD1
V gene: TRBV19
clone size: -
CDR3 protein: CASSDRGISEAFF
CDR3 DNA: TGTGCCAGTAGTGACAGGGGAATTTCTGAAGCTTTCTTT

J gene: TRBJ2-6
D gene: TRBD1
V gene: TRBV24-1
clone size: few
CDR3 protein: CATSDPRQGTGANVLTF
CDR3 DNA: TGTGCCACCAGTGATCCTCGACAGGGTACTGGGGCCAACGTCCTGACTTTC

J gene: TRBJ2-3
D gene: -
V gene: TRBV29-1
clone size: -
CDR3 protein: CSGRKTREWTDTQYF
CDR3 DNA: TGCAGCGGACGTAAGACGAGGGAATGGACAGATACGCAGTATTTT

J gene: TRBJ2-7
D gene: TRBD2
V gene: TRBV3-1
clone size: -
CDR3 protein: CASSPLASGRIHEQYF
CDR3 DNA: TGTGCCAGCAGCCCCCTAGCTAGCGGGAGAATCCACGAGCAGTACTTC

J gene: TRBJ2-7
D gene: -
V gene: TRBV7-2
clone size: many
CDR3 protein: CASSLAAGNYEQYF
CDR3 DNA: TGTGCCAGCAGCTTAGCGGCAGGGAACTACGAGCAGTACTTC

J gene: TRBJ2-5
D gene: -
V gene: TRBV20-1
clone size: few
CDR3 protein: CSASSREETQYF
CDR3 DNA: TGCAGTGCTAGCAGCAGGGAAGAGACCCAGTACTTC

J gene: TRBJ2-5
D gene: TRBD1
V gene: TRBV20-1
clone size: -
CDR3 protein: CSASNRDRRSNEQYF
CDR3 DNA: TGCAGTGCTTCAAACCGGGACAGGAGGTCTAATGAGCAGTACTTC

J gene: TRBJ1-2
D gene: TRBD1
V gene: TRBV6-5
clone size: few
CDR3 protein: CASRPTGTGEGYTF
CDR3 DNA: TGTGCCAGCAGGCCGACCGGGACAGGAGAAGGCTACACCTTC

J gene: TRBJ2-1
D gene: TRBD2
V gene: TRBV12-3/TRBV12-4
clone size: few
CDR3 protein: CASSSGFSGRFDEQFF
CDR3 DNA: TGTGCCAGCAGTTCGGGGTTTAGCGGGAGGTTCGATGAGCAGTTCTTC

J gene: TRBJ1-1
D gene: -
V gene: TRBV10-3
clone size: few
CDR3 protein: CAILRALNTEAFF
CDR3 DNA: TGTGCCATCCTCAGGGCCTTGAACACTGAAGCTTTCTTT

J gene: TRBJ1-1
D gene: -
V gene: TRBV20-1
clone size: -
CDR3 protein: CSARDVGGTVMNTEAFF
CDR3 DNA: TGCAGTGCTAGAGATGTGGGGGGGACGGTAATGAACACTGAAGCTTTCTTT

J gene: TRBJ1-5
D gene: -
V gene: TRBV21-1
clone size: -
CDR3 protein: CASSKDGGRVRQPQHF
CDR3 DNA: TGTGCCAGCAGCAAAGATGGGGGCAGGGTCCGTCAGCCCCAGCATTTT

J gene: TRBJ1-6
D gene: -
V gene: TRBV9
clone size: -
CDR3 protein: CASTPGVGLGSPLHF
CDR3 DNA: TGTGCCAGCACCCCGGGTGTGGGTCTAGGTTCACCCCTCCACTTT

J gene: TRBJ2-4
D gene: TRBD1
V gene: TRBV20-1
clone size: -
CDR3 protein: CSARAQGLKNIQYF
CDR3 DNA: TGCAGTGCTAGAGCACAGGGGTTAAAAAACATTCAGTACTTC

J gene: TRBJ1-2
D gene: -
V gene: TRBV24-1
clone size: -
CDR3 protein: CATSDFGQGTFDYTF
CDR3 DNA: TGTGCCACCAGTGATTTTGGGCAGGGGACTTTCGACTACACCTTC